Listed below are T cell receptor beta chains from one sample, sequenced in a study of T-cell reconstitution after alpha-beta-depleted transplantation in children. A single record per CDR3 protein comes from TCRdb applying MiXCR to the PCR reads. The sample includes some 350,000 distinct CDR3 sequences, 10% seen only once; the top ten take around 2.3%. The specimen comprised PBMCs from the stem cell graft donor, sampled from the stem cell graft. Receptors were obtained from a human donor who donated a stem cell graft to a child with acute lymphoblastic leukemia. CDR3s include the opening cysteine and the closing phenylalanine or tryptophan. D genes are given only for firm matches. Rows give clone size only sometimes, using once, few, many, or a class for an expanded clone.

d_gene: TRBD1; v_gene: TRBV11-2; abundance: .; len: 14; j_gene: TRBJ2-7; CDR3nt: TGTGCCAGCAGCATGACAGGGGGCAGGTACGAGCAGTACTTC; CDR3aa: CASSMTGGRYEQYF
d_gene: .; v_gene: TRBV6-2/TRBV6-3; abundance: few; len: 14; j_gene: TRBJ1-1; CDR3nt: TGTGCCAGCACCTTACGGCCATCCGGGGGTGAAGCTTTCTTT; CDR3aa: CASTLRPSGGEAFF
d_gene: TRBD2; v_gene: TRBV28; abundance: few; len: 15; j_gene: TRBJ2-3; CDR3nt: TGTGCCAGCAGCTCTTCTAGCGGAGGGGTGGATACGCAGTATTTT; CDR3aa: CASSSSSGGVDTQYF
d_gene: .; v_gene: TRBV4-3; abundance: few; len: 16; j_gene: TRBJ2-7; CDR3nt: TGCGCCAGCAGCCAAGGCCCCGGGACCGGCTCCTACGAGCAGTACTTC; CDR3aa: CASSQGPGTGSYEQYF
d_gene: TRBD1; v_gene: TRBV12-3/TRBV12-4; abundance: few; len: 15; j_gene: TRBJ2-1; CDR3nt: TGTGCCAGCAGTTTGAGGACAGGGCTAGTCAATGAGCAGTTCTTC; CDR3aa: CASSLRTGLVNEQFF
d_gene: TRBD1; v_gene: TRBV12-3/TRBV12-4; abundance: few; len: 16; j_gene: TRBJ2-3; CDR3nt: TGTGCCAGCAGTCTAAGGACAGGTTCTAGCACAGATACGCAGTATTTT; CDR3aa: CASSLRTGSSTDTQYF
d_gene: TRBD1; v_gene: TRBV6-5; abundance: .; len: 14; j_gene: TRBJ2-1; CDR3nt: TGTGCCAGCAGTTACAGACAGGGTTACAATGAGCAGTTCTTC; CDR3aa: CASSYRQGYNEQFF
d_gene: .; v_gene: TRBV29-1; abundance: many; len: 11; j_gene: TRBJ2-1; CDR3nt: TGCAGCTCCGCGCGATACAATGAGCAGTTCTTC; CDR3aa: CSSARYNEQFF
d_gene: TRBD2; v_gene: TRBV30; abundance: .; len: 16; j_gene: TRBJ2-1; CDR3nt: TGTGCCTGGAGTGTAGGGGGGCGGGAGGCATACAATGAGCAGTTCTTC; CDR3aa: CAWSVGGREAYNEQFF
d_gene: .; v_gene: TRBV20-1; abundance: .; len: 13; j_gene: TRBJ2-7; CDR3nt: TGCAGTGCTAGAGACAGGGTGGAGGACGAGCAGTACTTC; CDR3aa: CSARDRVEDEQYF
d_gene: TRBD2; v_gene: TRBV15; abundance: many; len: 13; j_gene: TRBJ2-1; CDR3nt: TGTGCCACCAGCAGAGATACGGGGACTAGCTCCTTCTTC; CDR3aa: CATSRDTGTSSFF
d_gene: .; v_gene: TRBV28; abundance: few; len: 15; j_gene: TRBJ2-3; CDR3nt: TGTGCCAGCAGTTCCCTGGCCCATAGCACAGATACGCAGTATTTT; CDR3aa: CASSSLAHSTDTQYF
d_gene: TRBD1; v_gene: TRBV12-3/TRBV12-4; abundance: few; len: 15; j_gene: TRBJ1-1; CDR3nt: TGTGCCAGCAGTTCCCTGACAGGGGAAGGCACTGAAGCTTTCTTT; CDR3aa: CASSSLTGEGTEAFF
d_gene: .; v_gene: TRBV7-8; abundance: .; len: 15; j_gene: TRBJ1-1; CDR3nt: TGTGCCAGCAGCCAAACGACAGCCTTGAACACTGAAGCTTTCTTT; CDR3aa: CASSQTTALNTEAFF
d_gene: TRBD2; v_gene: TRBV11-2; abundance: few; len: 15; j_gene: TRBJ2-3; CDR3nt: TGTGCCAGCAAACTAGCGGGAGAATGGATAGATACGCAGTATTTT; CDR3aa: CASKLAGEWIDTQYF
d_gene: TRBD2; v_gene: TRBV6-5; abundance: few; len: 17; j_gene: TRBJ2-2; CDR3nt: TGTGCCAGCAGTTACGAGGCTAGCGGGAGTTCTCCCGGGGAGCTGTTTTTT; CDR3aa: CASSYEASGSSPGELFF
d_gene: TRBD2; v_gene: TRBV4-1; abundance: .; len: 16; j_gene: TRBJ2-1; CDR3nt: TGCGCCAGCAGCCAATACGGTAGCGGGTCCTACAATGAGCAGTTCTTC; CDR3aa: CASSQYGSGSYNEQFF
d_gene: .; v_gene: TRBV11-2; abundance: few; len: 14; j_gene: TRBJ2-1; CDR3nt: TGTGCCTCAAGCGGGGTAGGGGGGTACAATGAGCAGTTCTTC; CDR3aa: CASSGVGGYNEQFF
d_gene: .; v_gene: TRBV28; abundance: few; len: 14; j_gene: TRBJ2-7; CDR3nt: TGTGCCAGCAGTATCGACGGGGACTCCTACGAGCAGTACTTC; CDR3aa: CASSIDGDSYEQYF
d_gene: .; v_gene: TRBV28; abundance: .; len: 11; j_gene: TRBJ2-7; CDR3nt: TGTGCCAGCAGTTTGGAATCCGAGCAGTACTTC; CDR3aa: CASSLESEQYF
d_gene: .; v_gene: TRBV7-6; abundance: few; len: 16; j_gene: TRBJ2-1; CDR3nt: TGTGCCAGCAGCTTACTCAGGACTACGCCTCGGCATGAGCAGTTCTTC; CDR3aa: CASSLLRTTPRHEQFF
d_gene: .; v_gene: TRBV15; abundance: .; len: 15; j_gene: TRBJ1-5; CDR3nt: TGTGCCACCAGCAGTCCCGTTTATAGCAATCAGCCCCAGCATTTT; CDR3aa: CATSSPVYSNQPQHF
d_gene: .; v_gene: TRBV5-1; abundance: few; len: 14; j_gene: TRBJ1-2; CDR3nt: TGCGCCAGCAGCAGGGAAATTTCAACCTATGGCTACACCTTC; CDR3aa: CASSREISTYGYTF
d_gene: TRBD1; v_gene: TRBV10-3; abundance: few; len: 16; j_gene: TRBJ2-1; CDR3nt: TGTGCCATCACTGAGGCCGGGACAGGGGTCTACAATGAGCAGTTCTTC; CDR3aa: CAITEAGTGVYNEQFF
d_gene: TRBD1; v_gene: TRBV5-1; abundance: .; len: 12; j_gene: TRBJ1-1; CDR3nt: TGCGCCAGCAGCTCGGGACAGGGCGGAGCTTTCTTT; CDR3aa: CASSSGQGGAFF
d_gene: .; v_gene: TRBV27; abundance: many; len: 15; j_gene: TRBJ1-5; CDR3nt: TGTGCCAGCAGCCGCTGGATGGATAGCAATCAGCCCCAGCATTTT; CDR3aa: CASSRWMDSNQPQHF
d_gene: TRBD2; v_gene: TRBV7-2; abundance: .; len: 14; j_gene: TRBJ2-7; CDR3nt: TGTGCCAGCAGCCCATCTAGCGGATGGGTCGAGCAGTACTTC; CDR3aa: CASSPSSGWVEQYF
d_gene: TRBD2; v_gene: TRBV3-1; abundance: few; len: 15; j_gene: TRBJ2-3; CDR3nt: TGTGCCAGCAGCCTCTCCCTAGCGGGCCCAGATACGCAGTATTTT; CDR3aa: CASSLSLAGPDTQYF
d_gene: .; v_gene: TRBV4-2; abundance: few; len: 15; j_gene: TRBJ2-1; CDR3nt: TGTGCCAGCAGCCAAGGGACAGTAGGTTACAATGAGCAGTTCTTC; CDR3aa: CASSQGTVGYNEQFF
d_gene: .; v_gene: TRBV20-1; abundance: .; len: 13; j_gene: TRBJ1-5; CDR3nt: TGCAGTGCCCTAGGGGTATTCGATCAGCCCCAGCATTTT; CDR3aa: CSALGVFDQPQHF
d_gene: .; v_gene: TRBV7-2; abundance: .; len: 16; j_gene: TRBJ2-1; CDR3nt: TGTGCCAGCAGCGCCTCTACAGGGCAACTATACAATGAGCAGTTCTTC; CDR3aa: CASSASTGQLYNEQFF
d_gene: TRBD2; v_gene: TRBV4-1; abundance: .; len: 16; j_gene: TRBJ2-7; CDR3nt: TGCGCCAGCAGCCCTAGCGGGAGGGCCGCAACATACGAGCAGTACTTC; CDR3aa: CASSPSGRAATYEQYF
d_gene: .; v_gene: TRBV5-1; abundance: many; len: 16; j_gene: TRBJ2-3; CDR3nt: TGCGCCAGCAGCTCCCTCAGGGGGGACCTTGGAGATACGCAGTATTTT; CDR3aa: CASSSLRGDLGDTQYF
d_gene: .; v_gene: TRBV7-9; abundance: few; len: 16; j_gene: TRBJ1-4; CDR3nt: TGTGCCAGCAGCTTAACCCTCGGGAGGACTAATGAAAAACTGTTTTTT; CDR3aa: CASSLTLGRTNEKLFF
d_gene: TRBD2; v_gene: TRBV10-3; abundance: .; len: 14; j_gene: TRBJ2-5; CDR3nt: TGTGCCATCAGTGAGGGGGCGGGAGGAGAGACCCAGTACTTC; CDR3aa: CAISEGAGGETQYF
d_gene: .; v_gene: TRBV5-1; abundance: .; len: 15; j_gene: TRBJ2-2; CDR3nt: TGCGCCAGCAGCTACGTTGGGGGCCGGACCGGGGAGCTGTTTTTT; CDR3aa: CASSYVGGRTGELFF
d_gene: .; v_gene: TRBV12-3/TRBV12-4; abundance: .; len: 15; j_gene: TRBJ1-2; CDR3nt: TGTGCCAGCAGTTTTTACAGGGAGGAAAACTATGGCTACACCTTC; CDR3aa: CASSFYREENYGYTF
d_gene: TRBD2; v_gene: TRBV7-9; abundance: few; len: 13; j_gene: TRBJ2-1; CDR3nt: TGTGCCAGCACCTCTAGCGGGAACAATGAGCAGTTCTTC; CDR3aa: CASTSSGNNEQFF
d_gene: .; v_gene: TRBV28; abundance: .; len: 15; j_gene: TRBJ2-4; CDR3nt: TGTGCCAGCAGTTTAGAGGGGGTTGGGAGAAACATTCAGTACTTC; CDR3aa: CASSLEGVGRNIQYF
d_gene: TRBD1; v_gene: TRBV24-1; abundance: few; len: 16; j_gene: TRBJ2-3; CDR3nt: TGTGCCACCAGTGATTGGACAGGGGGCGCAACAGATACGCAGTATTTT; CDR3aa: CATSDWTGGATDTQYF
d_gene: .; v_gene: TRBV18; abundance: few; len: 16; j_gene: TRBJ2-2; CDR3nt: TGTGCCAGCTCACCACAATCGGGCGGCGACACCGGGGAGCTGTTTTTT; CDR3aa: CASSPQSGGDTGELFF
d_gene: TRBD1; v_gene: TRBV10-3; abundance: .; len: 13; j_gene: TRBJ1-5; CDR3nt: TGTGCCATCAGTACTACAGGGGATCAGCCCCAGCATTTT; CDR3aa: CAISTTGDQPQHF
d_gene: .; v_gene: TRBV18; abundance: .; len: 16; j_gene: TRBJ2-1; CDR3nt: TGTGCCAGCTCACCCAGCTCCCCCATCGACTACAATGAGCAGTTCTTC; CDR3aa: CASSPSSPIDYNEQFF
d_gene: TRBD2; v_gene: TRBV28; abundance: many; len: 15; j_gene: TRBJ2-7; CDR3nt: TGTGCCAGCAGCTGGGGGACTAGCGGCTCCTACGAGCAGTACTTC; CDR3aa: CASSWGTSGSYEQYF
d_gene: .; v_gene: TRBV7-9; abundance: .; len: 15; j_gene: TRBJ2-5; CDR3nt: TGTGCCAGCATCCCTGTGACAGGCGGGGGAGAGACCCAGTACTTC; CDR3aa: CASIPVTGGGETQYF
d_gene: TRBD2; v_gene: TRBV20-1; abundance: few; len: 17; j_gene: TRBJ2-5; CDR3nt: TGCAGTGCTAGAGATCGCGAGACTAGCGGTTTACAAGAGACCCAGTACTTC; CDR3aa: CSARDRETSGLQETQYF
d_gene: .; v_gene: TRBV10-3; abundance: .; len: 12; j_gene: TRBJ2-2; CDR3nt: TGTGCCATCAGCAAGAACACCGGGGAGCTGTTTTTT; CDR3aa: CAISKNTGELFF
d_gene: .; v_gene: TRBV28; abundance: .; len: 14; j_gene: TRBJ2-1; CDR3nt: TGTGCCAGCAGTGGAGAGGGGGAATGGAATGAGCAGTTCTTC; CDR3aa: CASSGEGEWNEQFF
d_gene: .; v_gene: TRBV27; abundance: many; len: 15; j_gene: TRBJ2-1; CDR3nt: TGTGCCAGCAGCATCGGTCCCAGCTCCTACAATGAGCAGTTCTTC; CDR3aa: CASSIGPSSYNEQFF
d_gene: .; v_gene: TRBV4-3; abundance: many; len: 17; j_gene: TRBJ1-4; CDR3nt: TGCGCCAGCAGCCAAGTCCTTCCGACCGCTCCGAATGAAAAACTGTTTTTT; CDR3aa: CASSQVLPTAPNEKLFF
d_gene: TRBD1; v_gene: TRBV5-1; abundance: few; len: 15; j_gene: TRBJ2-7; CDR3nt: TGCGCCAGCAGGTTGCTCGGGACAGCCTCCTACGAGCAGTACTTC; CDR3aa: CASRLLGTASYEQYF